This TCR beta chain was retrieved from a study of blood T cell repertoires in COVID-19. CDR1 is SGHRS and CDR2 is YFSETQ in the germline V gene. V was pared by 3 bases and J by 1 base, with 8 bases of the junction left unmatched. CDR3 size: 16 residues. The repertoire was sequenced with immunoSEQ multiplex PCR; TCRdb's copy has only in-frame clones and lacks some. Among about 110,000 clones listed, under 95% were seen once. The sequence was obtained from a woman aged 25 to 39 with acute or convalescent COVID-19. The chain is built from TRBV5-1 and TRBJ1-1; 8 bases fit TRBD1. Sequencing was done on a sample of peripheral blood. CDR3 nucleotide sequence: TGCGCCAGCAGCTCTGACAGGGGATCGAGGAACACTGAAGCTTTCTTT. Translating it yields CASSSDRGSRNTEAFF.